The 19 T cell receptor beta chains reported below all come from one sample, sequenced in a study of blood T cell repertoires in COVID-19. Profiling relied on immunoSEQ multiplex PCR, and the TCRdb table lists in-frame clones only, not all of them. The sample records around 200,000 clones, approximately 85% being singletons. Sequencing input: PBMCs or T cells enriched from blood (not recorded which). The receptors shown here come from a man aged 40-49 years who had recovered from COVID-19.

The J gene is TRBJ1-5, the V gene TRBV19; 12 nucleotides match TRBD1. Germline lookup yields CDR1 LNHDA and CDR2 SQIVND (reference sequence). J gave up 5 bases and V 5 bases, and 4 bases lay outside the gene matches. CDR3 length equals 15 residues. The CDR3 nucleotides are TGTGCCAGTAGTTCGGGACAGGGGGCGCATCAGCCCCAGCATTTT. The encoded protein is CASSSGQGAHQPQHF.

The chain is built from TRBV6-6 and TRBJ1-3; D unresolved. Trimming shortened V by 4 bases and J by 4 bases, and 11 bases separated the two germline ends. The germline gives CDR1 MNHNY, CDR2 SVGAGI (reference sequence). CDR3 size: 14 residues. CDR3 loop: CASSSSGWGNTIYF. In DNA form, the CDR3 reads TGTGCCAGCAGTTCTTCCGGGTGGGGAAACACCATATATTTT.

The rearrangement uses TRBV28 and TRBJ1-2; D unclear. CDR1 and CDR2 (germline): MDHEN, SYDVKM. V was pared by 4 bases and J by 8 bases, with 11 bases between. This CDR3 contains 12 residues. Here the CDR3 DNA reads TGTGCCAGCAGTTACCGCCAAAGCGGCTACACCTTC. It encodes CASSYRQSGYTF.

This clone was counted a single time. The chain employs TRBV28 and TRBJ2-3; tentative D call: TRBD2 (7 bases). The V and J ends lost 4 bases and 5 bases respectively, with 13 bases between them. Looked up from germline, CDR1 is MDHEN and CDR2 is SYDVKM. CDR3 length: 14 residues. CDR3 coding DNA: TGTGCCAGCAGTTCCGGGGGGACATTAGATACGCAGTATTTT. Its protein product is CASSSGGTLDTQYF.

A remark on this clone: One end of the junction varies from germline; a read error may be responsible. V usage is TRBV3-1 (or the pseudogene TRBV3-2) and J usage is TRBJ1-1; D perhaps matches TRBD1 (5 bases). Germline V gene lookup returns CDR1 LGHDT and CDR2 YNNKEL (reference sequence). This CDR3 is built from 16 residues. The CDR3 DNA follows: TGTGCCAGCAGCCCAGTAGGACACCCCTTGAATACTGAAGCTTTCTTT. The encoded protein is CASSPVGHPLNTEAFF.

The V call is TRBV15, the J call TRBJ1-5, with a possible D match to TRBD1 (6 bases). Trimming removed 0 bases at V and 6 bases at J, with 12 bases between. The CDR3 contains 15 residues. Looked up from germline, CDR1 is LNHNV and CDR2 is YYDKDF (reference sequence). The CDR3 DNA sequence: TGTGCCACCAGCAGAGATCAGGGGCGGAGTCAGCCCCAGCATTTT. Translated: CATSRDQGRSQPQHF.

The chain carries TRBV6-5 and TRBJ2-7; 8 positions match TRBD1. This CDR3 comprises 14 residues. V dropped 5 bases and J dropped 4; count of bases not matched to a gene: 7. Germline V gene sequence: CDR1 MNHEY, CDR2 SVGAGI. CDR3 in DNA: TGTGCCAGCAGTCCCGGGACAGGCGATTACGAGCAGTACTTC. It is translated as CASSPGTGDYEQYF.

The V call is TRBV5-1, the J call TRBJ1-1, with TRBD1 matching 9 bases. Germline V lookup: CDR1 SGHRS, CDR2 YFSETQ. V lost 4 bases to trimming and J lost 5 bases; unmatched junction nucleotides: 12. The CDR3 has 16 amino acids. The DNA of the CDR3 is TGCGCCAGCAGCCCAAACCCAGGACAGGGGAGAACTGAAGCTTTCTTT. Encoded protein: CASSPNPGQGRTEAFF.

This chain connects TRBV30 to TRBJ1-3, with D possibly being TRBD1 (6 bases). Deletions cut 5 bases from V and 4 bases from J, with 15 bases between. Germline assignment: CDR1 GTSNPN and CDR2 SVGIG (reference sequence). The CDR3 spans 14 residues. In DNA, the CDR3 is TGTGCCTGGGGGGGGCACTACGGAGGAAACACCATATATTTT. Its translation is CAWGGHYGGNTIYF.

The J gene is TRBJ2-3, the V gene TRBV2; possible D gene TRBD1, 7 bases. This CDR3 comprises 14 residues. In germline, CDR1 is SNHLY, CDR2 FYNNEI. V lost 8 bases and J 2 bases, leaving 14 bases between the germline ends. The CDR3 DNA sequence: TGTGCCAGCGCGGGACAGCTCTACACAGATACGCAGTATTTT. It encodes CASAGQLYTDTQYF.

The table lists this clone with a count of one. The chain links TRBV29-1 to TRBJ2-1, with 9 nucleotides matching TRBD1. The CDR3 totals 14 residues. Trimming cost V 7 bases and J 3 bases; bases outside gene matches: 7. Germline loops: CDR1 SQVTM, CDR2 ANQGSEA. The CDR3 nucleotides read TGCAGCGCCCCACAGGGGGCGGGCTACAATGAGCAGTTCTTC. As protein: CSAPQGAGYNEQFF.

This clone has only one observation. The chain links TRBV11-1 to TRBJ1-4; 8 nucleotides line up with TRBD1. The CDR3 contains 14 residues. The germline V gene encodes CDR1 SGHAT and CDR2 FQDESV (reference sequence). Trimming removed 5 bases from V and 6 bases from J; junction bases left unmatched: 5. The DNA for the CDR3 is TGTGCCAGCAGCCTCGGACAGGGAGATGAAAAACTGTTTTTT. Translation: CASSLGQGDEKLFF.

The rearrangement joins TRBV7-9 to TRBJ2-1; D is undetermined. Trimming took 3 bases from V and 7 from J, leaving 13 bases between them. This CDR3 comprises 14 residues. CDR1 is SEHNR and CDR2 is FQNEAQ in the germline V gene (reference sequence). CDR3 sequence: CASSFLRERNEQFF. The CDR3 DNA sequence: TGTGCCAGCAGCTTTTTGCGCGAGAGGAATGAGCAGTTCTTC.

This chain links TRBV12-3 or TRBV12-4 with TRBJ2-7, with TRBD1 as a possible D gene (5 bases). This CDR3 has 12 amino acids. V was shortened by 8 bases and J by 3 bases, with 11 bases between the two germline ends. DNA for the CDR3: TGTGCCAGCGGGGTAGGGGACTACGAGCAGTACTTC. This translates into CASGVGDYEQYF.

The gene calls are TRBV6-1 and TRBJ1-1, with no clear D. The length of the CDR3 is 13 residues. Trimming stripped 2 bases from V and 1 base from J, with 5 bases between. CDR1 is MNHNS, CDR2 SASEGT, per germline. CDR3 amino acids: CASSELANTEAFF. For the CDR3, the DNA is TGTGCCAGCAGTGAATTAGCGAACACTGAAGCTTTCTTT.

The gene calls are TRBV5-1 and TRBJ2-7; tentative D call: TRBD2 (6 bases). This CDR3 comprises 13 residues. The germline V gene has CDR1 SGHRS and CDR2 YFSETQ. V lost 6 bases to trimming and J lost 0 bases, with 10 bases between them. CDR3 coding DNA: TGCGCCAGCACGCGGGAAGCCTCCTACGAGCAGTACTTC. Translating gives CASTREASYEQYF.

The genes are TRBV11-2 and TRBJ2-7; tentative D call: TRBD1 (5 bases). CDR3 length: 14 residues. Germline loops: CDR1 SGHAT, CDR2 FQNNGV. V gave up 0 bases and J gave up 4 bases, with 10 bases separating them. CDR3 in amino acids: CASSLDITGYEQYF. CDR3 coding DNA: TGTGCCAGCAGCTTAGATATAACAGGTTACGAGCAGTACTTC.

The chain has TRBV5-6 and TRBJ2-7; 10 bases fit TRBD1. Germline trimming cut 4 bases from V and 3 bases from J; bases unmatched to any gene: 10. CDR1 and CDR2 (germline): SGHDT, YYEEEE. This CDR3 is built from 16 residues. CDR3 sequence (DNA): TGTGCCAGCAGCGATGTAACCGGGACAGGGGTCTACGAGCAGTACTTC. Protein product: CASSDVTGTGVYEQYF.

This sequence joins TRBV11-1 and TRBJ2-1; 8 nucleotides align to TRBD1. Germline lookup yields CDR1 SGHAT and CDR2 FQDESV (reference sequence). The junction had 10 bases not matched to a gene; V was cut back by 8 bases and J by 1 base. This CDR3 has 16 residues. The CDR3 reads CASHGTGGRSYNEQFF. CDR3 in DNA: TGTGCCAGCCACGGGACAGGTGGGCGATCCTACAATGAGCAGTTCTTC.